A selection of T cell receptor beta chains follows, all from one sample in a study of CD4 T cells in relation to SARS-CoV-2 and coronaviruses. Antigens of these TCRs are unknown. Some clones are missing from TCRdb's copy, which holds only in-frame ones; the method was immunoSEQ multiplex PCR. The data hold 25,000 to 35,000 clones, with roughly 78% observed a single time. Sample: CD4+ T cells from PBMCs, cultured in vitro. The receptors stem from a human donor in good health. The conserved cysteine and the conserved F or W are not part of the CDR3 here. A D gene is named only where the DNA matches it firmly. Clone sizes are given selectively: once, few, many, or a class where the clone is expanded.

D,size,V,CDR3
-,few,TRBV7-3,ASSQGQWLT
TRBD2,-,TRBV6-2/TRBV6-3,ASSSLSGGASDTQY
TRBD1,-,TRBV19,ATLQGVSAGELF
-,-,TRBV6-2/TRBV6-3,ASSYEAALSSYEQY
-,-,TRBV6-5,ASSYSGGASGNTIY
-,-,TRBV6-6,ASIDRPSGANVLT
-,-,TRBV4-3,ASRDWFRELF
-,-,TRBV6-2/TRBV6-3,ASSYRGFRSNQPQH
TRBD1,-,TRBV6-5,ASRLDRGSNTIY
TRBD1,-,TRBV30,AWRGTGEAF
-,few,TRBV2,ASSSIPGNTEAF
TRBD2,-,TRBV28,ASSEGLATDTQY
-,-,TRBV7-9,ASSLGLALEAF
-,-,TRBV21-1,ASSEAGQLY
TRBD1,-,TRBV7-9,ASRRGQVINEKLF
-,-,TRBV30,AWSGGSNQPQH
-,-,TRBV12-3/TRBV12-4,ASSPDGYGYT
-,few,TRBV28,ASSTAGTDSYEQY
TRBD1,-,TRBV2,ASRGQGTPNQPQH
-,-,TRBV7-9,ASSLVETQY
TRBD1,few,TRBV5-5,ASSRTGDQETQY
TRBD2,-,TRBV7-2,ASSLAGLAGEELF
TRBD2,-,TRBV12-3/TRBV12-4,ASSLASSGGF
-,-,TRBV15,ATSRERGWEQY
-,-,TRBV2,ASSLGRSPDTQY
-,-,TRBV21-1,ASIGRDQYQETQY
-,-,TRBV6-1,ASSEQYSYNEQF
-,-,TRBV7-2,ASSLDGSGNYGYT
-,-,TRBV5-1,ASSTQSGPRHEQF
-,-,TRBV5-4,ASSLNGGYNEQF
-,-,TRBV3-1/TRBV3-2,ASSQGRIPDTDTQY
-,few,TRBV5-5,ASSLLPGEETEAF
TRBD1,-,TRBV29-1,SVHGQGTDTQY
-,-,TRBV19,ASSAQGSGTLYGYA
TRBD1,-,TRBV30,AWSELPLRIGGGSPLH
-,few,TRBV5-1,ASSPDSNTEAF